Presented here are 31 T cell receptor beta chains from one specimen sequenced in a study of T cell changes during pregnancy in multiple sclerosis. TCRdb's table, derived via immunoSEQ multiplex PCR, lists solely in-frame clones and lacks some. This sample has tens of thousands of clones; about 84% occur once, and the top ten carry around 8%. The source material was CD8+ T cells from peripheral blood mononuclear cells, sampled after pregnancy. All receptors derive from a female donor with multiple sclerosis, enrolled in a pregnancy study.

This chain connects TRBV7-9 to TRBJ2-1, with D possibly matching TRBD2 (5 bases). The CDR3 length is 16 residues. Germline assignment: CDR1 SEHNR and CDR2 FQNEAQ (reference sequence). The ends were cut back, 6 bases at V and 0 bases at J, with 15 bases in the middle. The CDR3 protein is CASSQRRGLSYNEQFF. The CDR3 DNA is TGTGCCAGCAGTCAACGACGGGGTCTCTCCTACAATGAGCAGTTCTTC.

The rearrangement joins TRBV30 to TRBJ2-3; the D is unclear. Germline CDR1 reads GTSNPN; CDR2 reads SVGIG (reference sequence). This CDR3 is built from 13 residues. With 2 bases removed from V and 0 bases from J, the gap between germline ends came to 6 bases. CDR3 DNA: TGTGCCTGGAGTCTATCTAGCACAGATACGCAGTATTTT. This encodes CAWSLSSTDTQYF.

This chain links TRBV7-2 with TRBJ2-2, with 7 bases identical to TRBD2. The germline V gene encodes CDR1 SGHTA and CDR2 FQGNSA. This CDR3 region has 14 residues. V was pared by 1 base and J by 6 bases, with 2 bases of the junction left unmatched. CDR3 DNA sequence: TGTGCCAGCAGCTTAGTACGGGGGGCCGGGGAGCTGTTTTTT. Translation gives CASSLVRGAGELFF. Complete variable domain (other parts from reference TRBV7-2 and TRBJ2-2): GAGVSQSPSNKVTEKGKDVELRCDPISGHTALYWYRQSLGQGLEFLIYFQGNSAPDKSGLPSDRFSAERTGGSVSTLTIQRTQQEDSAVYLCASSLVRGAGELFFGEGSRLTVL.

As DNA, the CDR3 is TGTGCCAGCAGCTCCGGGACTTCTGTAACAGATACGCAGTATTTT. Encoded protein: CASSSGTSVTDTQYF. The chain couples TRBV7-8 to TRBJ2-3; TRBD2 is a possible D gene (6 bases). The V end lost 4 bases, the J end lost 3 bases, and 14 bases lay between the germline ends. CDR1 is SGHVS, CDR2 FQNEAQ, per germline. This CDR3 contains 15 residues.

The table lists this clone with a count of one. CDR3 nucleotide sequence: TGCGCCAGCAGCCAAGAGAGGCAGACGGCCGGGTTGAACTATGGCTACACCTTC. Its translation is CASSQERQTAGLNYGYTF. V and J are TRBV4-1 and TRBJ1-2; no firm D call. V was clipped by 0 bases and J by 2 bases, with 19 bases between them. This CDR3 contains 18 residues. Germline-derived CDR1 and CDR2 are MGHRA and YSYEKL.

This chain links TRBV9 with TRBJ1-4, with D unclear. Germline V CDR1 and CDR2: SGDLS, YYNGEE. With 3 bases removed from V and 7 bases from J, the gap between germline ends came to 16 bases. The CDR3 contains 15 residues. The chain's CDR3 is CASSALGVLGEKLFF. The CDR3 region has the DNA TGTGCCAGCAGCGCTCTCGGGGTTTTGGGTGAAAAACTGTTTTTT.

As DNA, the CDR3 is TGTGCCAGCAGTTATGGGGCCACTAACACTGAAGCTTTCTTT. Amino acid sequence: CASSYGATNTEAFF. The chain joins TRBV6-5 to TRBJ1-1, with a tentative D call TRBD1 (5 bases). Germline CDR1 MNHEY, CDR2 SVGAGI. The CDR3 length is 14 residues. The ends were cut back, 3 bases at V and 2 bases at J, with 10 bases in the middle.

The V and J genes are TRBV4-1 and TRBJ1-3; D is unclear. Germline CDR1 MGHRA, CDR2 YSYEKL. The CDR3 loop spans 15 amino acids. Deletions cut 4 bases from V and 2 bases from J, with 12 bases between. The CDR3 DNA is TGCGCCAGCAGCCCAACAGACTACCCTGGAAACACCATATATTTT. It specifies CASSPTDYPGNTIYF.

V and J are TRBV11-3 and TRBJ1-5; the D gene is possibly TRBD1 (5 bases). Germline V gene sequence: CDR1 SGHNT, CDR2 YENEEA. V was trimmed by 4 bases and J by 6 bases, leaving 22 bases between them. This CDR3 contains 17 residues. In nucleotides, the CDR3 is TGTGCCAGCAGCTCCCTAGGTGCAGGGCTAGGGTGTCAGCCCCAGCATTTT. It encodes CASSSLGAGLGCQPQHF.

This clone was found a few times. The chain joins TRBV6-4 to TRBJ2-3, with 12 bases fitting TRBD2. There are 14 residues in the CDR3. V lost 5 bases, J lost 4 bases, and 1 base stayed unmatched. Looked up from germline, CDR1 is MRHNA and CDR2 is SNTAGT. The CDR3 DNA reads as TGTGCCAGCAGTACTAGCGGGGGGTCAGATACGCAGTATTTT. Translated: CASSTSGGSDTQYF.

This chain joins TRBV9 and TRBJ2-1, with 11 bases aligning to TRBD2. CDR1 SGDLS and CDR2 YYNGEE come from the germline V gene. The V segment lost 3 bases and the J segment 5 bases; nucleotides outside the gene matches: 16. The CDR3 has 19 residues. This chain's CDR3 is CASSELGVAGGPRNNEQFF. In DNA, the CDR3 is TGTGCCAGCAGCGAGCTTGGGGTAGCGGGGGGGCCGAGAAACAATGAGCAGTTCTTC.

This chain joins TRBV19 and TRBJ1-1; 7 nucleotides align to TRBD1. Losses at the gene ends were 5 bases for V and 0 bases for J; bases not matched to a gene: 3. This CDR3 region has 14 residues. CDR1 and CDR2 from the germline V gene are LNHDA and SQIVND (reference sequence). The CDR3 coding sequence is TGTGCCAGTAGTGAGAGGGGGCTGAACACTGAAGCTTTCTTT. It yields the protein CASSERGLNTEAFF.

The rearrangement joins TRBV11-2 to TRBJ2-7, with 9 bases matching TRBD1. The CDR3 covers 15 residues. Looked up from germline, CDR1 is SGHAT and CDR2 is FQNNGV. With 4 bases clipped from V and 3 bases from J, the junction kept 7 bases outside the gene matches. Here the CDR3 DNA reads TGTGCCAGCAGCTCGCACAGGACAGGGGACTACGAGCAGTACTTC. This sequence encodes CASSSHRTGDYEQYF.

V gene TRBV19 combines with J gene TRBJ1-5, with 7 nucleotides matching TRBD1. V was clipped by 1 base and J by 0 bases; unmatched bases: 9. There are 18 residues in the CDR3. Per germline, CDR1 LNHDA and CDR2 SQIVND (reference sequence). CDR3 nucleotides: TGTGCCAGTAGTATAGGCCGGGACAGTGCTCATAGCAATCAGCCCCAGCATTTT. It translates to CASSIGRDSAHSNQPQHF.

The V call is TRBV7-9, the J call TRBJ2-1; D is undetermined. Looked up from germline, CDR1 is SEHNR and CDR2 is FQNEAQ (reference sequence). V lost 2 bases, J lost 3 bases, and 8 bases lay in between. The CDR3 sequence is 14 residues long. The CDR3 loop reads CASSLIADYNEQFF. For the CDR3, the DNA is TGTGCCAGCAGCTTAATCGCGGACTACAATGAGCAGTTCTTC.

CDR3 DNA: TGTGCCAGCAGCTTAAGCAGGGGTTATGGCTACACCTTC. Encoded protein: CASSLSRGYGYTF. V usage is TRBV7-6 and J usage is TRBJ1-2, with D perhaps matching TRBD1 (6 bases). There are 13 residues in the CDR3. Trimming left V 2 bases short and J 5 bases short, with 9 bases between. The V gene's germline CDR1 is SGHVS and CDR2 FNYEAQ.

The chain employs TRBV5-4 and TRBJ2-5; 10 nucleotides match TRBD2. V trimming: 1 base; J trimming: 5 bases; junction bases outside the gene matches: 20. This CDR3 is 20 amino acids long. Per the germline V gene, CDR1 is SGHNT and CDR2 is YYREEE (reference sequence). Here the CDR3 DNA reads TGTGCCAGCAGCTTGTGGTCCTCCAGCGGGGGGGCCGTTTTCACGGAGACCCAGTACTTC. Translating gives CASSLWSSSGGAVFTETQYF. The variable domain in full, completed from reference TRBV5-4 and TRBJ2-5, reads ETGVTQSPTHLIKTRGQQVTLRCSSQSGHNTVSWYQQALGQGPQFIFQYYREEENGRGNFPPRFSGLQFPNYSSELNVNALELDDSALYLCASSLWSSSGGAVFTETQYFGPGTRLLVL.

This clone was seen a handful of times. This rearrangement joins TRBV28 to TRBJ1-5; tentatively, D is TRBD1 (5 bases). This CDR3 spans 14 amino acids. Germline CDR1 and CDR2: MDHEN and SYDVKM. V was clipped by 3 bases and J by 3 bases, with 9 bases between them. CDR3 coding DNA: TGTGCCAGCAGTTTTAGACAGATCAATCAGCCCCAGCATTTT. It specifies CASSFRQINQPQHF.

This clone has a handful of counts. This sequence joins TRBV19 and TRBJ1-1; TRBD1 matches 7 bases. This CDR3 comprises 15 residues. With 6 bases clipped from V and 6 bases from J, the junction kept 13 bases outside the gene matches. Germline-derived CDR1 and CDR2 are LNHDA and SQIVND (reference sequence). CDR3 bases: TGTGCCAGTAGCATATCGTCAGGGGGGTTGGCTGAAGCTTTCTTT. Protein sequence: CASSISSGGLAEAFF.

The V call is TRBV21-1, the J call TRBJ1-6. TRBV21-1 is labeled a pseudogene. This CDR3 has 19 residues. The CDR3 nucleotides are TGTGCCAGCAGCAAAGAACGGGGGTTCGGACCTCAGCATAATTCACCCCTCCACTTT. Amino acid sequence: CASSKERGFGPQHNSPLHF.

The chain combines TRBV11-2 with TRBJ1-4; D gene ambiguous. CDR1 is SGHAT and CDR2 is FQNNGV in the germline V gene. The V end was cut by 0 bases, the J end by 0 bases, with 17 bases between. The CDR3 runs 19 residues. This chain's CDR3 is CASSLDRLERGATNEKLFF. CDR3 DNA: TGTGCCAGCAGCTTAGATCGGCTGGAGAGAGGTGCAACTAATGAAAAACTGTTTTTT.

V is TRBV11-2 and J is TRBJ2-2; a possible D gene is TRBD2 (5 bases). This CDR3 comprises 15 residues. The ends were cut back, 1 base at V and 7 bases at J, with 13 bases in the middle. Germline V gene lookup returns CDR1 SGHAT and CDR2 FQNNGV. CDR3 loop: CASSLAGSEIGELFF. CDR3 DNA: TGTGCCAGCAGCTTAGCGGGGTCTGAGATCGGGGAGCTGTTTTTT.

This clone is medium-sized (0.01 to 0.1%) within its sample. The chain carries TRBV28 and TRBJ1-6; 7 nucleotides align to TRBD1. This CDR3 is built from 15 residues. V gave up 5 bases and J gave up 10 bases; unmatched junction bases: 11. Germline V CDR1 and CDR2: MDHEN, SYDVKM. The DNA for the CDR3 is TGTGCCAGCAGTCCACCCGACAGGGCTAGCTCACCCCTCCACTTT. It translates to CASSPPDRASSPLHF.

There are a few counts of this clone. The chain has TRBV6-1 and TRBJ2-3, with D possibly being TRBD2 (6 bases). The ends were cut back, 6 bases at V and 3 bases at J, with 16 bases in the middle. This CDR3 spans 15 amino acids. CDR1 MNHNS and CDR2 SASEGT come from the germline V gene. In nucleotides, the CDR3 is TGTGCCAGCAGGGACGCGGGGTTTGAGACAGATACGCAGTATTTT. It encodes CASRDAGFETDTQYF.

This clone was counted only a few times. This rearrangement joins TRBV5-8 to TRBJ2-7, with D perhaps TRBD1 (6 bases). The CDR3 covers 13 residues. In germline, CDR1 is SGHTS, CDR2 YDEGEE. V was clipped by 9 bases and J by 0 bases, with 13 bases between them. The CDR3 is CATKQGYSYEQYF. CDR3 bases: TGTGCCACCAAACAGGGATACTCCTACGAGCAGTACTTC.

J is TRBJ1-1 and V is TRBV19; no reliable D call. The CDR3 totals 14 residues. Germline CDR1 reads LNHDA; CDR2 reads SQIVND (reference sequence). V was clipped by 5 bases and J by 4 bases, with 14 bases between them. Here the CDR3 reads CASSYLGGATEAFF. Written as DNA, the CDR3 is TGTGCCAGTAGTTATTTAGGTGGAGCCACTGAAGCTTTCTTT.

This sequence joins TRBV9 and TRBJ2-2; perhaps TRBD2 as D (6 bases). The CDR3 covers 14 residues. Germline CDR1 SGDLS, CDR2 YYNGEE. V gave up 0 bases and J gave up 6 bases, with 9 bases separating them. The CDR3 is CASSVGGDPGELFF. CDR3 DNA: TGTGCCAGCAGCGTAGGGGGGGATCCCGGGGAGCTGTTTTTT.

The chain joins TRBV7-8 to TRBJ2-4; 10 bases are a match to TRBD2. This CDR3 is built from 19 residues. Germline V gives CDR1 SGHVS, CDR2 FQNEAQ. The J segment lost 6 bases and the V segment lost 1 base, leaving 15 bases of the junction unmatched. The CDR3 loop reads CASSLGVAGGLNGGNIQYF. CDR3 bases: TGTGCCAGCAGCTTAGGGGTAGCGGGGGGTTTGAACGGTGGAAACATTCAGTACTTC.

This clone occurred a few times. The chain combines TRBV5-1 with TRBJ1-1; no clear D. The V gene lost 2 bases and the J gene lost 1 base, with 12 bases spanning the gap. Germline V gene lookup returns CDR1 SGHRS and CDR2 YFSETQ. This CDR3 is built from 15 residues. CDR3 sequence: CASSLLTSQNTEAFF. In nucleotides, the CDR3 is TGCGCCAGCAGCTTATTAACGAGTCAGAACACTGAAGCTTTCTTT.

V gene TRBV25-1 combines with J gene TRBJ1-4, with D possibly matching TRBD1 (5 bases). The CDR3 runs 15 residues. CDR1 is MGHDK, CDR2 SYGVNS, per germline. V lost 3 bases, J lost 4 bases, and 12 bases lay in between. The CDR3 loop reads CASSEVGGLNEKLFF. In DNA form, the CDR3 reads TGTGCCAGCAGTGAGGTGGGGGGACTTAATGAAAAACTGTTTTTT.

This clone was observed once. The chain joins TRBV11-2 to TRBJ2-2, with 8 nucleotides matching TRBD1. The CDR3 extends over 15 amino acids. CDR1 and CDR2 from the germline V gene are SGHAT and FQNNGV. V was clipped by 8 bases and J by 3 bases; unmatched bases: 8. The CDR3 loop is CASGDRWGHTGELFF. CDR3 bases: TGTGCCAGCGGGGACAGGTGGGGGCACACCGGGGAGCTGTTTTTT.